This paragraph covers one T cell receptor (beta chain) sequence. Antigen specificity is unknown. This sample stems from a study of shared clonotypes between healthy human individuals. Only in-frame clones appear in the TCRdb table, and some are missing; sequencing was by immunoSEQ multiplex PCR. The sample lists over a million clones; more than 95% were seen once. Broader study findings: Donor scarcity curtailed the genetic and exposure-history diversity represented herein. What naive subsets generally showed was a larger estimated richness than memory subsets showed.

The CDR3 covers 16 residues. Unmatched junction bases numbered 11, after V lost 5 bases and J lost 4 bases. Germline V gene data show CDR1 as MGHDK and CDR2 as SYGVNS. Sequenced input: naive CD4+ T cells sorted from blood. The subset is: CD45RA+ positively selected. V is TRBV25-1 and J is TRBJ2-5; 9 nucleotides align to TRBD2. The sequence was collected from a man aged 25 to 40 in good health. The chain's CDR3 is CASSFTGREGGETQYF. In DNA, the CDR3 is TGTGCCAGCAGTTTCACGGGGCGGGAGGGCGGAGAGACCCAGTACTTC.